This T cell receptor beta chain was sequenced during a study of response to subunit inactivated influenza vaccine. TCRdb analysed the RT-PCR reads with MiXCR anew, one entry per CDR3 protein. The profile shows about 190,000 distinct CDR3 sequences, approximately 15% of them singletons. This clonotype has a handful of counts. The CDR3 sequence is 15 residues long. V dropped 2 bases and J dropped 6; count of bases not matched to a gene: 6. CDR1 is MDHEN, CDR2 SYDVKM, per germline. This TCR derives from a man between 50 and 59 years old who received an inactivated influenza vaccine. This specimen was CD8+ T cells sorted from PBMCs, taken 5 days after vaccination. The chain links TRBV28 to TRBJ2-3; 9 positions agree with TRBD2. The CDR3 DNA follows: TGTGCCAGCAGTTTAGGTGCGGGAGGGTCGGATACGCAGTATTTT. Translated, it gives CASSLGAGGSDTQYF.